The 5 T cell receptor beta chains reported below all come from one sample, sequenced in a study of blood T cells in healthy people across ages. Through a sample-barcoded 5' primer and a J-beta primer mix, a second PCR was run for roughly 6 to 11 cycles. Each CDR3 protein gets one entry after TCRdb re-called the 5' RACE reads with MiXCR. The table lists 650,000 to 1,000,000 distinct CDR3 sequences, about 37% of them singletons. The material sequenced was blood. Every receptor here comes from a man aged 18-30 years in good health.

In its sample, this clonotype was seen a few times. The rearrangement joins TRBV4-2 to TRBJ2-5; the D is unclear. Germline lookup yields CDR1 LGHNA and CDR2 YNFKEQ. V was pared by 0 bases and J by 11 bases, with 13 bases between. The CDR3 spans 13 residues. CDR3 residues: CASSQDSDNEQYF. The CDR3 DNA reads TGTGCCAGCAGCCAAGATTCCGACAATGAGCAGTACTTC.

This chain links TRBV13 with TRBJ2-1; 7 positions match TRBD2. Germline V CDR1 and CDR2: PRHDT, FYEKMQ (reference sequence). After removal of 0 bases from V and 8 bases from J, the junction contained 7 bases not matched to a gene. This CDR3 comprises 15 residues. The CDR3: CASSLGFGGGDEQFF. The CDR3 DNA reads as TGTGCCAGCAGCTTAGGATTCGGGGGAGGGGATGAGCAGTTCTTC. Supplemented by reference TRBV13 and TRBJ2-1, the full variable domain reads AAGVIQSPRHLIKEKRETATLKCYPIPRHDTVYWYQQGPGQDPQFLISFYEKMQSDKGSIPDRFSAQQFSDYHSELNMSSLELGDSALYFCASSLGFGGGDEQFFGPGTRLTVL.

The J gene is TRBJ2-7, the V gene TRBV12-5, with D possibly called TRBD1 or TRBD2 (5 bases each). V dropped 4 bases and J dropped 5 bases, with 15 bases sitting between them. This CDR3 has 14 amino acids. Per germline, CDR1 LGHNT and CDR2 FRNRAP. CDR3 loop: CASGSPGGVHEQYF. The CDR3 nucleotides read TGTGCTAGTGGTTCTCCTGGGGGTGTACACGAGCAGTACTTC.

The chain combines TRBV10-3 with TRBJ2-5; TRBD1 aligns across 8 bases. The DNA end lines up better with TRBJ2-7; the J call may be wrong. There are 13 residues in the CDR3. The V gene's germline CDR1 is ENHRY and CDR2 SYGVKD. The CDR3 DNA reads as TGTGCCATCCGAGGACAGGGTGCTTACGAGCAGTACTTC. Translating gives CAIRGQGAYEQYF.

The J gene is TRBJ2-3, the V gene TRBV10-3; possibly TRBD1 for D (6 bases). Trimming removed 0 bases at V and 4 bases at J, with 14 bases between. Germline-derived CDR1 and CDR2 are ENHRY and SYGVKD. The CDR3 length is 16 residues. The DNA for the CDR3 is TGTGCCATCAGTGAGTCGCTGGACAGCCTTCCAGATACGCAGTATTTT. This codes for CAISESLDSLPDTQYF.